One sample yielded the 22 T cell receptor beta chains listed below, sequenced in a study of T-cell reconstitution after alpha-beta-depleted transplantation in children. Using unique molecular identifiers, the investigators prepared the TCRbeta library. From the PCR reads, TCRdb called clonotypes with MiXCR, one entry per CDR3 protein. The sample has 490,000 or so distinct CDR3 sequences; under 15% are singletons. The sequences come from PBMCs from the stem cell graft donor, collected from the stem cell graft. The receptors come from a human donor who donated a stem cell graft to a child with combined immunodeficiency.

V is TRBV29-1 and J is TRBJ2-3; TRBD2 matches 9 bases. Germline values: CDR1 SQVTM, CDR2 ANQGSEA. The junction had 7 bases not matched to a gene; V was cut back by 4 bases and J by 5 bases. This CDR3 has 14 residues. Written as DNA, the CDR3 is TGCAGCGTTGTCGGCGGGGGGGCCAAAGATACGCAGTATTTT. Translation gives CSVVGGGAKDTQYF.

This clonotype came up many times. V gene TRBV29-1 combines with J gene TRBJ2-3; the D gene is possibly TRBD2 (5 bases). CDR1 and CDR2 (germline): SQVTM, ANQGSEA. The CDR3 extends over 14 amino acids. The germline V and J ends were trimmed by 6 bases and 1 base, with 14 bases remaining between them. CDR3 DNA: TGCAGCGTGAGGGATGTGGGAGGCACAGATACGCAGTATTTT. Encoded protein: CSVRDVGGTDTQYF.

This clonotype occurred many times. The rearrangement joins TRBV6-5 to TRBJ1-2, with D perhaps matching TRBD1 (5 bases). V was pared by 0 bases and J by 6 bases, with 14 bases between. Germline CDR1 and CDR2: MNHEY and SVGAGI. The CDR3 contains 15 residues. Here the CDR3 reads CASSYSPGPGHGYTF. The DNA for the CDR3 is TGTGCCAGCAGTTACTCTCCGGGACCCGGGCATGGCTACACCTTC.

This clonotype turned up a few times. The chain has TRBV12-3 or TRBV12-4 and TRBJ1-6, with D possibly matching TRBD1 (6 bases). The CDR3 has 16 amino acids. Trimming pared 2 bases from V and 8 bases from J, leaving 16 bases between. The CDR3 is CASSLTWRQGYSPLHF. CDR3 in DNA: TGTGCCAGCAGTTTAACTTGGAGGCAGGGGTATTCACCCCTCCACTTT.

In its sample, this clonotype was seen a few times. This sequence joins TRBV12-3 or TRBV12-4 and TRBJ2-1, with TRBD1 matching over 7 bases. After removal of 6 bases from V and 2 bases from J, the junction contained 4 bases not matched to a gene. The CDR3 extends over 14 amino acids. The CDR3 region is CASRTGPPYNEQFF. The CDR3, as DNA: TGTGCCAGCAGGACAGGGCCCCCCTACAATGAGCAGTTCTTC.

V gene TRBV28 combines with J gene TRBJ2-1, with D possibly called TRBD1 or TRBD2 (7 bases each). Germline CDR1 and CDR2: MDHEN and SYDVKM. Trimming took 5 bases from V and 7 from J, leaving 21 bases between them. This CDR3 has 16 amino acids. The CDR3 loop reads CASSGRGGQWLNEQFF. For the CDR3, the DNA is TGTGCCAGCAGTGGTCGCGGGGGACAGTGGTTGAATGAGCAGTTCTTC.

This clonotype was observed a few times. The rearrangement uses TRBV7-2 and TRBJ2-3; TRBD2 agrees at 10 bases. The germline V gene encodes CDR1 SGHTA and CDR2 FQGNSA. With V trimmed by 5 bases and J by 5 bases, 22 bases remained unmatched. The CDR3 runs 20 residues. The DNA of the CDR3 is TGTGCCAGCAGCCCCACCAGCACCAGCGGGAGGGCCTGGGTTGGAGATACGCAGTATTTT. It is translated as CASSPTSTSGRAWVGDTQYF.

A few counts support this clonotype. The chain has TRBV11-2 and TRBJ2-2, with TRBD1 identical over 8 bases. This CDR3 has 18 amino acids. Germline V gives CDR1 SGHAT, CDR2 FQNNGV. The J segment lost 4 bases and the V segment lost 6 bases, leaving 16 bases of the junction unmatched. Here the CDR3 reads CASRPGWGGTGPTGELFF. The CDR3 DNA reads as TGTGCCAGCAGGCCCGGTTGGGGCGGGACAGGTCCCACCGGGGAGCTGTTTTTT. Supplemented by reference TRBV11-2 and TRBJ2-2, the full variable domain reads EAGVAQSPRYKIIEKRQSVAFWCNPISGHATLYWYQQILGQGPKLLIQFQNNGVVDDSQLPKDRFSAERLKGVDSTLKIQPAKLEDSAVYLCASRPGWGGTGPTGELFFGEGSRLTVL.

This clonotype was recorded many times. The V and J genes are TRBV27 and TRBJ2-7; D is possibly TRBD1 or TRBD2 (6 bases each). CDR3 length equals 16 residues. V shed 2 bases and J shed 0 bases, with 14 bases lying between them. Germline-derived CDR1 and CDR2 are MNHEY and SMNVEV (reference sequence). DNA for the CDR3: TGTGCCAGCAGTTTAAGGGGGGAATGGAGCTCCTACGAGCAGTACTTC. It specifies CASSLRGEWSSYEQYF.

This clonotype occurred a few times. The CDR3 bases are TGCGCCAGCAGCCAGGTCAGGGCGGGGGACGGCACAGATACGCAGTATTTT. Translated: CASSQVRAGDGTDTQYF. The chain has TRBV4-3 and TRBJ2-3; TRBD2 aligns across 7 bases. The germline V gene has CDR1 LGHNA and CDR2 YSLEER. Unmatched junction bases numbered 10, after V lost 3 bases and J lost 1 base. This CDR3 region has 17 residues.

Only a few counts were recorded for this clonotype. The rearrangement joins TRBV5-6 to TRBJ1-1; 8 nucleotides agree with TRBD1. CDR3 length equals 15 residues. Per germline, CDR1 SGHDT and CDR2 YYEEEE. Trimming removed 4 bases from V and 4 bases from J; junction bases left unmatched: 9. Written as DNA, the CDR3 is TGTGCCAGCAGCCACCCCCGGACAGGGACCACTGAAGCTTTCTTT. It is translated as CASSHPRTGTTEAFF.

The chain links TRBV20-1 to TRBJ1-6; a possible D gene is TRBD1 (6 bases). Trimming took 2 bases from V and 8 from J, leaving 13 bases between them. CDR1 and CDR2 (germline): DFQATT, SNEGSKA (reference sequence). This CDR3 spans 14 amino acids. As DNA, the CDR3 is TGCAGTGCTAGATCGGACAGAAGATATTCACCCCTCCACTTT. As protein: CSARSDRRYSPLHF.

This clonotype was seen ten or more times. The genes are TRBV15 and TRBJ2-7, with D perhaps matching TRBD1 (5 bases). The CDR3 totals 17 residues. V was clipped by 0 bases and J by 1 base, with 16 bases between them. Germline loops: CDR1 LNHNV, CDR2 YYDKDF (reference sequence). CDR3 coding DNA: TGTGCCACCAGCAGAGATGGGGCCCGTGGTTTTTCCTACGAGCAGTACTTC. Its protein product is CATSRDGARGFSYEQYF.

This clonotype appeared a few times. The chain carries TRBV20-1 and TRBJ2-7; tentatively, D is TRBD2 (6 bases). Trimming took 3 bases from V and 6 from J, leaving 18 bases between them. This CDR3 region has 14 residues. The germline gives CDR1 DFQATT, CDR2 SNEGSKA (reference sequence). The CDR3 loop is CSASSGWVRREQYF. CDR3 DNA sequence: TGCAGTGCTAGTAGCGGTTGGGTTCGGCGCGAGCAGTACTTC.

This clonotype came up many times. The gene calls are TRBV29-1 and TRBJ2-1, with 8 bases identical to TRBD1. V was clipped by 4 bases and J by 6 bases; unmatched bases: 8. Germline CDR1 and CDR2: SQVTM and ANQGSEA. The CDR3 is 14 amino acids. The CDR3 is CSVVGDRRSNEQFF. The CDR3, as DNA: TGCAGCGTTGTAGGGGACAGGAGATCCAATGAGCAGTTCTTC.

The chain is built from TRBV7-9 and TRBJ2-7; unclear D gene. In germline, CDR1 is SEHNR, CDR2 FQNEAQ (reference sequence). This CDR3 has 15 residues. V shed 6 bases and J shed 1 base, with 16 bases lying between them. The CDR3, as DNA: TGTGCCAGCAGGCTGTCCGCATATGATTCCTACGAGCAGTACTTC. This codes for CASRLSAYDSYEQYF.

This clonotype was seen repeatedly, ten times or more. The chain has TRBV12-3 or TRBV12-4 and TRBJ2-2; the match to TRBD2 covers 13 bases. The CDR3 consists of 17 residues. Trimming took 5 bases from V and 3 from J; bases not matched to a gene: 6. The CDR3 reads CASSRTSGSQDTGELFF. In DNA form, the CDR3 reads TGTGCCAGCAGTCGGACTAGCGGGAGCCAGGACACCGGGGAGCTGTTTTTT.

This clonotype was seen at least ten times. The gene calls are TRBV4-3 and TRBJ2-7, with 8 bases that match TRBD1. V shed 0 bases and J 4 bases; nucleotides not matched to a gene: 8. CDR3 length: 16 amino acids. Germline assignment: CDR1 LGHNA and CDR2 YSLEER. CDR3 sequence reads: CASSQDTGTGIYEQYF. As DNA, the CDR3 is TGCGCCAGCAGCCAAGATACCGGGACAGGAATTTACGAGCAGTACTTC.

In its sample, this clonotype was seen a few times. The gene calls are TRBV9 and TRBJ2-3, with D unclear. CDR1 SGDLS and CDR2 YYNGEE come from the germline V gene. Trimming pared 3 bases from V and 6 bases from J, leaving 8 bases between. The CDR3 consists of 12 residues. CDR3 amino acids: CASSAPRDTQYF. CDR3 in DNA: TGTGCCAGCAGCGCCCCCAGGGATACGCAGTATTTT.

This clonotype has more than one count but fewer than ten. The V call is TRBV9, the J call TRBJ2-3, with D perhaps matching TRBD2 (6 bases). Germline V CDR1 and CDR2: SGDLS, YYNGEE. V gave up 4 bases and J gave up 1 base, with 16 bases separating them. This CDR3 has 16 amino acids. CDR3 sequence reads: CASSPRDQRGTDTQYF. For the CDR3, the DNA is TGTGCCAGCAGCCCCCGGGACCAGCGGGGCACAGATACGCAGTATTTT. Drawing the rest from reference TRBV9 and TRBJ2-3, the complete variable domain is DSGVTQTPKHLITATGQRVTLRCSPRSGDLSVYWYQQSLDQGLQFLIQYYNGEERAKGNILERFSAQQFPDLHSELNLSSLELGDSALYFCASSPRDQRGTDTQYFGPGTRLTVL.

The table lists this clonotype with many counts. This chain links TRBV6-2 or TRBV6-3 with TRBJ2-1, with a tentative D call TRBD2 (6 bases). The CDR3 length is 15 residues. With 0 bases removed from V and 1 base from J, the gap between germline ends came to 7 bases. Germline CDR1 MNHEY, CDR2 SVGEGT. The DNA for the CDR3 is TGTGCCAGCAGTTACTCGGGGGGATCCTACAATGAGCAGTTCTTC. This encodes CASSYSGGSYNEQFF.

Many counts were recorded for this clonotype. The chain employs TRBV6-6 and TRBJ2-7, with 8 bases aligning to TRBD1. V shed 4 bases, J shed 5 bases, and the junction held 4 bases outside the gene matches. This CDR3 has 13 amino acids. Germline loops: CDR1 MNHNY, CDR2 SVGAGI (reference sequence). The CDR3 protein is CASSSDRANEQYF. CDR3 sequence (DNA): TGTGCCAGCAGTTCGGACAGGGCCAACGAGCAGTACTTC.